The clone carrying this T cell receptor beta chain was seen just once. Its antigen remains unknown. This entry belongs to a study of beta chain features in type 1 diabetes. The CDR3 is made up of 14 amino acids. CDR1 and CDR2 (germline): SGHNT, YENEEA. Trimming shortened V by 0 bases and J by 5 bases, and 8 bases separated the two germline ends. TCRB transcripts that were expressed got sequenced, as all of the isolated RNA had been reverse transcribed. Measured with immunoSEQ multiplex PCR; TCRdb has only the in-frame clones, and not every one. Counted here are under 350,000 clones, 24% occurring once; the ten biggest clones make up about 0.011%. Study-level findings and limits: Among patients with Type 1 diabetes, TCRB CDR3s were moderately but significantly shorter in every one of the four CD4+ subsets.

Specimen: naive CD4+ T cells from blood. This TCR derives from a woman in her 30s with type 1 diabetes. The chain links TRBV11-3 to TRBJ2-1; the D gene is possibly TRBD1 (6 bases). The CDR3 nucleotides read TGTGCCAGCAGCTTAGATTGGACAGACAATGAGCAGTTCTTC. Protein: CASSLDWTDNEQFF.